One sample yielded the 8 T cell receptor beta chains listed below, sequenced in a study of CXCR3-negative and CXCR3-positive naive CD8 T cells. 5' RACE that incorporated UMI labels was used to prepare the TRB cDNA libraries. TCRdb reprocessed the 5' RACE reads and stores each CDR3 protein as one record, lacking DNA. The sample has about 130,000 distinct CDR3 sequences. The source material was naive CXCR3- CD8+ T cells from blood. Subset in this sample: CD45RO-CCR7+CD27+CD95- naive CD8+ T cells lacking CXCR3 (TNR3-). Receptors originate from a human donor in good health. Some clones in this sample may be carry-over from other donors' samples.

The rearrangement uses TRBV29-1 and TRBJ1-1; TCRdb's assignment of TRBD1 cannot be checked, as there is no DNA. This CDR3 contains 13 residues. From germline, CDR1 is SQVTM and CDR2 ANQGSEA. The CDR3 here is CSVVRVEGTEAFF.

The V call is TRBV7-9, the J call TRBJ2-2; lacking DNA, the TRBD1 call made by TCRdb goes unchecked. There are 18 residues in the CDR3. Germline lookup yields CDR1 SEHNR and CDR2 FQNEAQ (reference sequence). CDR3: CASSLTYRPGQPTGELFF. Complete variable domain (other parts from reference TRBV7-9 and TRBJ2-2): DTGVSQNPRHKITKRGQNVTFRCDPISEHNRLYWYRQTLGQGPEFLTYFQNEAQLEKSRLLSDRFSAERPKGSFSTLEIQRTEQGDSAMYLCASSLTYRPGQPTGELFFGEGSRLTVL.

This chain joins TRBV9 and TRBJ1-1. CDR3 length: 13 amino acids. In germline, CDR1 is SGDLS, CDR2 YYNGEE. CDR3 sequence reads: CASSVAEITEAFF. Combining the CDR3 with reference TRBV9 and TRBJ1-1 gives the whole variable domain DSGVTQTPKHLITATGQRVTLRCSPRSGDLSVYWYQQSLDQGLQFLIQYYNGEERAKGNILERFSAQQFPDLHSELNLSSLELGDSALYFCASSVAEITEAFFGQGTRLTVV.

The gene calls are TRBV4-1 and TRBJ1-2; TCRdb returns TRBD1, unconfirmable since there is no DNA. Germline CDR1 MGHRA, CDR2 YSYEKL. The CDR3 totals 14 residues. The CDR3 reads CASSPVTGDYGYTF.

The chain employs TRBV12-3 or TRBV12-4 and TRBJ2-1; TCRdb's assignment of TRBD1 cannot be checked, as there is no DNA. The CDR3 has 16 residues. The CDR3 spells CASSLVRGQNYNEQFF.

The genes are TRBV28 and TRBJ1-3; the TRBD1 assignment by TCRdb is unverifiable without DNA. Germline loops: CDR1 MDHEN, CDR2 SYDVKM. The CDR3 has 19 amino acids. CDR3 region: CASSLNRDRGDNSGNTIYF.

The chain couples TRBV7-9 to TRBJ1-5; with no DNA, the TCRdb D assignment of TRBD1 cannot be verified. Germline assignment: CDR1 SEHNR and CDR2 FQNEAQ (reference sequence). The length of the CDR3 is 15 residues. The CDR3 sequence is CASSHGTASNQPQHF. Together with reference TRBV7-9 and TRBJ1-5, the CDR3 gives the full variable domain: DTGVSQNPRHKITKRGQNVTFRCDPISEHNRLYWYRQTLGQGPEFLTYFQNEAQLEKSRLLSDRFSAERPKGSFSTLEIQRTEQGDSAMYLCASSHGTASNQPQHFGDGTRLSIL.

CDR3 protein: CASSPRGEMNTEAFF. The rearrangement joins TRBV19 to TRBJ1-1; the TCRdb call, TRBD1, lacks DNA for checking. Germline-derived CDR1 and CDR2 are LNHDA and SQIVND (reference sequence). This CDR3 region has 15 residues.